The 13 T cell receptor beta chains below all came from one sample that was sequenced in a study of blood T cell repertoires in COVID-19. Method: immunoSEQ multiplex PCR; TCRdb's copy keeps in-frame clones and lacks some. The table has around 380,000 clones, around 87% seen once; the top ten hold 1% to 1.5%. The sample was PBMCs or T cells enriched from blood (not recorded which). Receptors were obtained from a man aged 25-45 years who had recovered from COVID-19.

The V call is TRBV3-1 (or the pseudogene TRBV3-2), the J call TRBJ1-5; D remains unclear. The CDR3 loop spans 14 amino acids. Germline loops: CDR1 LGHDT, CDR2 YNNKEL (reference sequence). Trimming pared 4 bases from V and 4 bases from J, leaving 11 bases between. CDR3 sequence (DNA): TGTGCCAGCAGCCCCCGGGGTAGTAATCAGCCCCAGCATTTT. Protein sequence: CASSPRGSNQPQHF.

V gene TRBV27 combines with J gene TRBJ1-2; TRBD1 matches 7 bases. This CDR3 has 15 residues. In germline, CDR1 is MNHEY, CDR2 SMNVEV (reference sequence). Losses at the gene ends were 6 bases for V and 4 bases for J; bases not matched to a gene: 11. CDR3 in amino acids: CASRPKGATTYGYTF. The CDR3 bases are TGTGCCAGCAGACCAAAGGGGGCAACGACCTATGGCTACACCTTC.

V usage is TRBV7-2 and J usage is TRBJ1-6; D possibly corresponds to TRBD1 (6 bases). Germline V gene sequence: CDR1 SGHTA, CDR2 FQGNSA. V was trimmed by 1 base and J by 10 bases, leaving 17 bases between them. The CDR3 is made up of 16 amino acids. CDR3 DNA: TGTGCCAGCAGCTTAGTTAATCTTCCAGGGGAATCACCCCTCCACTTT. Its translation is CASSLVNLPGESPLHF.

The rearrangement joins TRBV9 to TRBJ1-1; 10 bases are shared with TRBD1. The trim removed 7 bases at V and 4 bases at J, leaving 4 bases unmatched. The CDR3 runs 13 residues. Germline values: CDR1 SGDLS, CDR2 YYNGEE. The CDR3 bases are TGTGCCAGCGGTAGGACAGGGGGCACTGAAGCTTTCTTT. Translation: CASGRTGGTEAFF.

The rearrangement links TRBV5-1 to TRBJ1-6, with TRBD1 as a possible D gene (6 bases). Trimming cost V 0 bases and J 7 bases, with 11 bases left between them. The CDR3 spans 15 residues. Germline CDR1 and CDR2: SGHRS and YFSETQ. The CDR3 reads CASSLGPGQNSPLHF. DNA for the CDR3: TGCGCCAGCAGCTTGGGGCCGGGACAAAATTCACCCCTCCACTTT.

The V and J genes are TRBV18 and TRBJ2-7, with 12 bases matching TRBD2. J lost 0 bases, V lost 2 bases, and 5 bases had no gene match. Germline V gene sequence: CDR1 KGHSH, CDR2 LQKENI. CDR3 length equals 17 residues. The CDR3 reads CASSPIGLAGSSYEQYF. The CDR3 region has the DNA TGTGCCAGCTCACCAATCGGACTAGCGGGGAGCTCCTACGAGCAGTACTTC.

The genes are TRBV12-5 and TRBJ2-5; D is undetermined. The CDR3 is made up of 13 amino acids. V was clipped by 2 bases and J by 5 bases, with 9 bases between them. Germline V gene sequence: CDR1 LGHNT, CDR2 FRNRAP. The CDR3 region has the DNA TGTGCTAGTGGTTTGAATAGTTTCGAGACCCAGTACTTC. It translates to CASGLNSFETQYF.

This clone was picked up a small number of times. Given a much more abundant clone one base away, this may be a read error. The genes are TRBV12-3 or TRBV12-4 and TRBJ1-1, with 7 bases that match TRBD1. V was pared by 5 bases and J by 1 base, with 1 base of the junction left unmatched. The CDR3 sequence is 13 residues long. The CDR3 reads CASSGQANTEAFF. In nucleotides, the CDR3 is TGTGCCAGCAGTGGACAGGCGAACACTGAAGCTTTCTTT.

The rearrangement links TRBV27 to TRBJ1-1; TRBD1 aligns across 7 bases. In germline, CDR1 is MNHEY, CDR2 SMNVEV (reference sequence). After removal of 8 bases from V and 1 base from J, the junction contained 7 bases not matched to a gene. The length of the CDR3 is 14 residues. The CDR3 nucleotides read TGTGCCAGCTACAGGGGAGTCGGGAACACTGAAGCTTTCTTT. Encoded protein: CASYRGVGNTEAFF.

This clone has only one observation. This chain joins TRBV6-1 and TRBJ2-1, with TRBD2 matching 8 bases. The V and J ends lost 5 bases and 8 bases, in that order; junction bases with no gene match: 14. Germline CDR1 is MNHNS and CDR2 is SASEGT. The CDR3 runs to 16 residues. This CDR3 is CASSQVAGSRWDEQFF. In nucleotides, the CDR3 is TGTGCCAGCAGTCAAGTAGCGGGGAGTCGTTGGGATGAGCAGTTCTTC.

DNA for the CDR3: TGTGCCAGTAAAGTGGCGGGGGATTCCTACGAGCAGTACTTC. It codes for CASKVAGDSYEQYF. V gene TRBV19 combines with J gene TRBJ2-7; 7 bases fit TRBD2. Germline CDR1 and CDR2: LNHDA and SQIVND (reference sequence). CDR3 length equals 14 residues. V was pared by 7 bases and J by 1 base, with 7 bases of the junction left unmatched.

The CDR3 DNA reads TGTGCCAGCAGCCAAGATCCGGGGATCTACACCTTC. Translated: CASSQDPGIYTF. The genes are TRBV3-1 (or the pseudogene TRBV3-2) and TRBJ1-2; D remains ambiguous. Germline V gives CDR1 LGHDT, CDR2 YNNKEL (reference sequence). The CDR3 is 12 residues long. The V gene lost 0 bases and the J gene lost 10 bases, with 9 bases spanning the gap.

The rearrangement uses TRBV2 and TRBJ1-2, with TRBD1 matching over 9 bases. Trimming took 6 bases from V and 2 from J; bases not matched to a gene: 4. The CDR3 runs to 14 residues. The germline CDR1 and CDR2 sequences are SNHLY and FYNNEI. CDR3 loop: CASRTGTGNYGYTF. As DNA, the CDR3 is TGTGCCAGCAGAACCGGGACAGGGAACTATGGCTACACCTTC.